The T cell receptor (beta chain) under discussion was sequenced for a study of blood T cell repertoires in COVID-19. Study-level background: The United States, Italy and Spain supplied acute and convalescent COVID-19 samples. PBMCs, B-cell-depleted T cells, or T cells were the source of the cDNA or gDNA that made up the material.

Trimming stripped 3 bases from V and 7 bases from J, with 13 bases between. This CDR3 comprises 13 residues. CDR1 is SGDLS, CDR2 YYNGEE, per germline. This clone has a single count. In the source study's methods: By means of reference gene primer amplification, nucleated cell counts were estimated. TCRdb's table, derived via immunoSEQ multiplex PCR, lists solely in-frame clones and lacks some. That table supplies the V and J calls and clone size; D and trimming were determined from the DNA. The sample has approximately 120,000 clones; over 75% are singletons. The source material was peripheral blood. The chain has TRBV9 and TRBJ1-1, with D hard to call. The TCR comes from a man aged 45-65 years with acute or convalescent COVID-19. The CDR3 DNA sequence: TGTGCCAGCAGCGGTGATCTGGGCAGTGAAGCTTTCTTT. This codes for CASSGDLGSEAFF.